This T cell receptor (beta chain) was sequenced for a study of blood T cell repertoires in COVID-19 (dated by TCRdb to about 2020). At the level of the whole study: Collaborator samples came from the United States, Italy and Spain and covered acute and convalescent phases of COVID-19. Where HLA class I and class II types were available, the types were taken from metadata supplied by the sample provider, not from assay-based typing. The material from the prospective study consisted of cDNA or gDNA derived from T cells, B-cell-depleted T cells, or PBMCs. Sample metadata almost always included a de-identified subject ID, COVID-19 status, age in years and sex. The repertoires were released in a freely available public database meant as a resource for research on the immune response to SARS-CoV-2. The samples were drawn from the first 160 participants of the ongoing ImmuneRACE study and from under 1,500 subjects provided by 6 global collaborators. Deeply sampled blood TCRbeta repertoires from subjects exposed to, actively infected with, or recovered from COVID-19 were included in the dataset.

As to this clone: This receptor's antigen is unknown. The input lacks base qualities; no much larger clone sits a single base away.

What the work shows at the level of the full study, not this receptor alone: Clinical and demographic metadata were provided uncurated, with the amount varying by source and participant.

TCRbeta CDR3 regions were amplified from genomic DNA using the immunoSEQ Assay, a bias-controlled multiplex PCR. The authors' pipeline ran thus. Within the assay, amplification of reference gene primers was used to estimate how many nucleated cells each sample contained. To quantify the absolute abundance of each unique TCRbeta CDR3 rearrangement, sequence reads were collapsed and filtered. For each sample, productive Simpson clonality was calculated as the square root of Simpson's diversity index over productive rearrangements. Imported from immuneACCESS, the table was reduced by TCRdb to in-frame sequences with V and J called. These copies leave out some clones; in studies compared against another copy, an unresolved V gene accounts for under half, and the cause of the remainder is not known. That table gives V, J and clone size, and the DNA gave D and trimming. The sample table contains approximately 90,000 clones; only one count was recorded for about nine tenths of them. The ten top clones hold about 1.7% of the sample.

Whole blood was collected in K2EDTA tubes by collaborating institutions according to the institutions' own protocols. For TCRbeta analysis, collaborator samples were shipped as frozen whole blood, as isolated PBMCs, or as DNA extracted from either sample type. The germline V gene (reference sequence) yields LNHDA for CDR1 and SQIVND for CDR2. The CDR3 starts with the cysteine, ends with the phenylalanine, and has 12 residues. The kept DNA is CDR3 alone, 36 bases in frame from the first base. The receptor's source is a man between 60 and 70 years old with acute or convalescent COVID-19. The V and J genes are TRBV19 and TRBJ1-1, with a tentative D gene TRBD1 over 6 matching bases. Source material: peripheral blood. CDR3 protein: CASRGMNTEAFF. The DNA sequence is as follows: TGTGCGAGCAGGGGCATGAACACTGAAGCTTTCTTT.